This entry features one TCR beta chain sequence. The sample comes from a study of blood T cell repertoires in COVID-19. On the study more broadly: The study drew acute and convalescent COVID-19 samples from the United States, Italy and Spain. The cDNA or gDNA used as material had been derived from T cells, B-cell-depleted T cells, or PBMCs.

The CDR3 contains 15 residues. With 5 bases removed from V and 1 base from J, the gap between germline ends came to 11 bases. Germline V gives CDR1 SGHAT, CDR2 FQNNGV. Authors' analysis steps: Nucleated cell number was recorded as an estimate derived from reference gene primer amplification. Assay: immunoSEQ multiplex PCR; the TCRdb copy retains only in-frame clones and omits some. V and J calls and clone size are copied from that table; D and trimming were computed from the DNA. The sample has about 170,000 clones; roughly 88% are singletons. Seattle cases were enrolled at active infection and followed longitudinally.

The clonotype comes from a man between 18 and 35 years old with COVID-19, enrolled during active disease. V usage is TRBV11-2 and J usage is TRBJ2-2; D possibly corresponds to TRBD2 (6 bases). Sequenced: peripheral blood. The CDR3 region is CASSLTRLNTGELFF. DNA for the CDR3: TGTGCCAGCAGCCTGACTAGATTGAACACCGGGGAGCTGTTTTTT.